These 17 T cell receptor beta chains were sequenced from one sample in a study of cytomegalovirus exposure and HLA in healthy donors. The protocol was immunoSEQ multiplex PCR, while the TCRdb copy is restricted to in-frame clones and leaves out a portion. The data hold some 180,000 clones, with roughly 86% observed a single time. The sample was PBMCs. Receptors were obtained from a man aged 25 to 40 in good health and CMV-seropositive.

The gene calls are TRBV27 and TRBJ2-1; a weak D match, TRBD2 (6 bases). V was shortened by 6 bases and J by 7 bases, with 10 bases between the two germline ends. Germline assignment: CDR1 MNHEY and CDR2 SMNVEV (reference sequence). This CDR3 region has 12 residues. The CDR3 region has the DNA TGTGCCAGCAGCCCGGAGGGGAATGAGCAGTTCTTC. It yields the protein CASSPEGNEQFF.

Comment on this clone: The identical CDR3 is also encoded by other nucleotide sequences in the sample. The chain couples TRBV9 to TRBJ2-7, with D possibly matching TRBD2 (6 bases). The CDR3 loop spans 13 amino acids. The germline CDR1 and CDR2 sequences are SGDLS and YYNGEE. The V end was cut by 2 bases, the J end by 3 bases, with 9 bases between. CDR3 nucleotide sequence: TGTGCCAGCAGCGTTGGAGGGTTCTACGAGCAGTACTTC. Protein: CASSVGGFYEQYF.

The chain has TRBV2 and TRBJ1-4; 9 positions match TRBD1. The germline gives CDR1 SNHLY, CDR2 FYNNEI. This CDR3 spans 17 amino acids. Trimming took 3 bases from V and 8 from J; bases not matched to a gene: 13. CDR3 in DNA: TGTGCCAGCAGTGACAGTGAAACAGGGGGCCTGAACGAAAAACTGTTTTTT. Encoded protein: CASSDSETGGLNEKLFF.

The chain couples TRBV4-3 to TRBJ2-7; TRBD1 matches at 7 bases. The germline V gene encodes CDR1 LGHNA and CDR2 YSLEER. The CDR3 length is 13 residues. The V segment lost 5 bases and the J segment 3 bases; nucleotides outside the gene matches: 4. CDR3 nucleotide sequence: TGCGCCAGCAGCGTCGGACAGGACTACGAGCAGTACTTC. It is translated as CASSVGQDYEQYF.

In its sample, this clone was seen once. This chain joins TRBV5-1 and TRBJ1-1, with D perhaps matching TRBD1 (6 bases). V dropped 4 bases and J dropped 11 bases, with 18 bases sitting between them. Germline lookup yields CDR1 SGHRS and CDR2 YFSETQ. The CDR3 runs to 13 residues. The chain's CDR3 is CASSRQAPEGAFF. CDR3 nucleotide sequence: TGCGCCAGCAGCCGACAGGCCCCGGAAGGGGCTTTCTTT.

The chain couples TRBV5-4 to TRBJ2-1; 7 nucleotides align to TRBD1. V was clipped by 10 bases and J by 7 bases; unmatched bases: 17. The germline CDR1 and CDR2 sequences are SGHNT and YYREEE (reference sequence). This CDR3 region has 15 residues. The CDR3 nucleotides are TGTGCCGTACCCAAGGATGGGGGACAGAGAAATGAGCAGTTCTTC. Its protein product is CAVPKDGGQRNEQFF.

This rearrangement joins TRBV5-1 to TRBJ1-4; a weak D match, TRBD1 (6 bases). Germline lookup yields CDR1 SGHRS and CDR2 YFSETQ. This CDR3 is 14 amino acids long. V was trimmed by 4 bases and J by 5 bases, leaving 12 bases between them. The CDR3 DNA sequence: TGCGCCAGCAGCCAACAGGGAGAGAATGAAAAACTGTTTTTT. Its translation is CASSQQGENEKLFF.

The chain employs TRBV29-1 and TRBJ2-7; TRBD1 might be the D (7 bases). Germline V gene sequence: CDR1 SQVTM, CDR2 ANQGSEA. The ends were cut back, 4 bases at V and 2 bases at J, with 18 bases in the middle. The CDR3 loop spans 15 amino acids. CDR3 coding DNA: TGCAGCGTTGCAGGGGGGTCAGGCAACACCTACGAGCAGTACTTC. Translating gives CSVAGGSGNTYEQYF.

This sequence joins TRBV12-5 and TRBJ2-1; D call uncertain. The CDR3 is 13 residues long. In germline, CDR1 is LGHNT, CDR2 FRNRAP. Trimming pared 6 bases from V and 3 bases from J, leaving 9 bases between. The CDR3 coding sequence is TGTGCTAGTGGAGATGGGCTCTACAATGAGCAGTTCTTC. Translation: CASGDGLYNEQFF.

In this sample, this clone turned up a few times. The chain is built from TRBV18 and TRBJ1-3; D ambiguous. V was trimmed by 3 bases and J by 5 bases, leaving 5 bases between them. The CDR3 is 12 amino acids. Germline CDR1 is KGHSH and CDR2 is LQKENI. This CDR3 reads CASSPRRNTIYF. CDR3 bases: TGTGCCAGCTCACCGCGAAGAAACACCATATATTTT.

The V call is TRBV20-1, the J call TRBJ1-1; D is undetermined. Germline assignment: CDR1 DFQATT and CDR2 SNEGSKA (reference sequence). The CDR3 totals 11 residues. Trimming took off 3 bases at V and 6 bases at J, with 8 bases between the two ends. The CDR3 spells CSASTEPEAFF. The CDR3 DNA reads as TGCAGTGCTAGTACGGAGCCTGAAGCTTTCTTT.

In its sample, this clone was seen a few times. The chain uses TRBV6-1 and TRBJ1-6; no definite D call. V was trimmed by 2 bases and J by 19 bases, leaving 9 bases between them. Germline CDR1 MNHNS, CDR2 SASEGT. The CDR3 spans 10 residues. In nucleotides, the CDR3 is TGTGCCAGCAGTGAATGCCCGGATCACTTT. Protein: CASSECPDHF.

V usage is TRBV5-1 and J usage is TRBJ2-5; TRBD2 might be the D (6 bases). The V and J ends lost 0 bases and 4 bases respectively, with 22 bases between them. In germline, CDR1 is SGHRS, CDR2 YFSETQ. The CDR3 is 18 residues long. The CDR3 bases are TGCGCCAGCAGCTTGGGCCTGGGCGGGGCCCCCCCATTAGAGACCCAGTACTTC. Protein sequence: CASSLGLGGAPPLETQYF.

There are a few counts of this clone. The chain links TRBV19 to TRBJ2-6, with TRBD1 as a possible D gene (9 bases). CDR3 length: 22 amino acids. V lost 4 bases to trimming and J lost 4 bases, with 32 bases between them. Germline V gene lookup returns CDR1 LNHDA and CDR2 SQIVND (reference sequence). The CDR3 sequence is CASSKTILGQGLDLRGANVLTF. The CDR3 DNA follows: TGTGCCAGTAGTAAAACAATTTTGGGACAGGGACTAGATCTGCGAGGGGCCAACGTCCTGACTTTC.

On this clone itself: Other DNA sequences in the same sample also yield this CDR3. The chain joins TRBV7-6 to TRBJ2-7, with D perhaps assigned TRBD1 or TRBD2 (5 bases each). The CDR3 covers 13 residues. Germline V gene sequence: CDR1 SGHVS, CDR2 FNYEAQ. Deletions cut 5 bases from V and 1 base from J, with 9 bases between. CDR3 sequence reads: CASSPGPSYEQYF. The CDR3 DNA is TGTGCCAGCAGCCCGGGGCCGTCCTACGAGCAGTACTTC.

The rearrangement links TRBV10-3 to TRBJ2-2; 10 bases align to TRBD1. J was trimmed by 4 bases and V by 3 bases; bases with no gene match: 5. The V gene's germline CDR1 is ENHRY and CDR2 SYGVKD. This CDR3 comprises 16 residues. CDR3 coding DNA: TGTGCCATCAGTGACAGGGGACAGGGGTCCACCGGGGAGCTGTTTTTT. Amino acids: CAISDRGQGSTGELFF.

The rearrangement joins TRBV27 to TRBJ1-6; the D is unclear. The germline V gene has CDR1 MNHEY and CDR2 SMNVEV (reference sequence). There are 12 residues in the CDR3. V was pared by 8 bases and J by 10 bases, with 12 bases between. The CDR3 sequence is CASSDSGSPLHF. The DNA of the CDR3 is TGTGCCAGCTCAGATTCGGGGTCACCCCTCCACTTT.